This T cell receptor beta chain originates from a study of cytomegalovirus exposure and HLA in healthy donors (dated by TCRdb to between 2016 and 2019). Looking at the study overall: In an earlier analysis of around 540 of the donors, 276 Gb of sequence data and 90 million to 120 million unique TCR beta sequences from 150 million to 200 million T cells were reported. Rather than using new phenotypic data, the later analysis identified candidate immune exposures from TCR beta sequences and from how often those sequences occurred across donors. A later genetic analysis took genome-wide SNP genotypes for about three fifths of the 666 donors and used that subset as a discovery cohort. Among 350 to 400 genotyped donors of the cohort, an average of approximately 240,000 unique TCR beta nucleotide sequences were sequenced per donor, 15% to 20% of them non-productive. The study aimed to test whether cataloging public T cell receptors could reveal signatures of past pathogen exposure. Donor age, sex, ethnicity and CMV serostatus were compiled together with the repertoire data. Because of strong linkage in the cohort, roughly five DR-DQ haplotypes were treated as single units for association and clustering. A later analysis re-analyzed previously published TCR beta repertoires from 660 or so donors and added high-resolution HLA genotyping to study TCR occurrence patterns. Class I and class II HLA loci were covered by the typing at four-digit resolution. Roughly 310 gigabases of sequencing data and 70 million to 85 million unique TCR sequences were included in an early release covering 550 to 650 HLA-typed donors. Every discovery cohort repertoire had been produced on one sequencing platform. The study used immunosequencing to profile the T cell repertoires of 600 to 850 subjects and linked those repertoires to cytomegalovirus serostatus. Along with the roughly 670-subject first cohort, a separate validation cohort of around 120 different subjects was used. Typing coverage differed by locus: A, B, C, DRB1 and DQB1 were typed in roughly 620-630 donors, DQA1 in roughly 500, DPA1 in around 600, and DPB1 in approximately 450. Of the 300 to 450 genotyped donors, about 84% fell in the genetic ancestry cluster associated with self-reported Caucasian donors. An earlier analysis of several hundred of the donors applied high-throughput TCR beta sequencing to assess whether each TCR beta V gene segment acted as functional or pseudogenic. To predict cytomegalovirus infection status, the study combined high-throughput TCR immunosequencing, statistical association of individual TCRs with disease status, and machine learning.

The cohort consisted of hundreds of healthy bone marrow donors. At the time of sampling, every cohort member was nominally healthy, though immune exposures that went unrecorded were likely present. The donor was CMV seropositive and belonged to the group of 250 to 300 seropositive cohort members. A peripheral blood sample was collected from each donor, and TCR beta sequencing was performed on peripheral blood mononuclear cells. Genomic DNA was extracted from the blood cell samples with the Qiagen DNeasy Blood Extraction Kit. What the authors observed across the whole study: A further reported finding was that TCR beta sequences accurately predicted the HLA-A and HLA-B alleles for most subjects in the first cohort. An association between a missense DCLRE1C variant and V-gene and J-gene trimming of TCR beta chains was found in a later genetic analysis and replicated in an independent cohort. According to a later analysis, TCR association rates differed among HLA loci, with DRB1 alleles showing the most associated TCRs and HLA-C alleles showing the fewest. Specific HLA alleles were associated with 15,000 to 20,000 TCR beta sequences at a false discovery rate of 0.05 in a later analysis. Sequencing depth was assumed to be roughly uniform across donors in the presence/absence analyses, though that assumption may not hold. Because counts were too low, approximately 15 rarely observed V segments, including chromosome 9 orphons, were excluded from the earlier analysis of around 590 of the donors. Because HLA typing was unavailable for some donors at each locus, only the typed subset was used in association tests. In vitro tests confirmed that three of the cytomegalovirus-associated TCR beta chains recognize cytomegalovirus antigens. In the study, around 150 TCR beta chains were listed as associated with cytomegalovirus. The sequencing pipeline was judged likely to have produced a cluster of highly shared sequence variants as a technical artifact. The authors suggested that the approach could potentially be extended to other disease states and immunological phenotypes. Because the 87-base-pair reads could not distinguish some IMGT-functional V segments, including TRBV6-2 and TRBV6-3, those segments were excluded. In a later analysis, HLA-associated TCR beta chains were found to be more clonally expanded and to have lower generation probabilities than equally common non-associated chains. In this cohort, only TCR beta chains were sequenced, and detectable features were limited by the absence of alpha or paired-chain data. In an earlier analysis of over 550 of the donors, most TCR beta V segments were observed in productive rearrangements about 90% or about 30% of the time, broadly matching IMGT annotations. According to a later analysis, most CMV-associated TCR beta chains appeared to be HLA-restricted, and the HLA associations seemed to be driven largely by CMV exposure. The classifier was reported to diagnose cytomegalovirus status with high specificity and sensitivity in both the original cohort and the validation cohort. A later analysis reported that several top co-occurrence clusters appeared linked to parvovirus B19, influenza, CMV and Epstein-Barr virus. Correlated functional status among segregating V segments might be attributable to linkage disequilibrium, but an unknown experimental factor could not be ruled out. When HLA alleles, especially DR and DQ, strongly co-occurred, attributing TCR associations to individual alleles was difficult. Most TCR sequences were seen in very few donors, while some public TCRs were found in many individuals. In a later genetic analysis, fewer N-insertions in productive TCRs were reported among donors in an Asian-associated ancestry cluster than the approximately 710-donor mean. Immune exposure information for the cohort was limited to CMV serostatus.

Library preparation employed the immunoSEQ multiplex PCR assay. The multiplex PCR relied on a mix of 60 forward primers for TCR Vbeta segments and 13 reverse primers for TCR Jbeta segments. Amplification of the CDR3 region of rearranged TCR beta genes was performed with a multiplex PCR assay on genomic DNA. On the Illumina HiSeq System, the amplified TCR beta libraries were sequenced as 87-base-pair reads. The paper's processing steps were these. Across the 500 to 700 repertoires, a later analysis counted tens of millions of unique TCR beta chains, 9 million to 14 million of which were shared by at least two donors. Raw reads were error-corrected and collapsed into unique sequences with a nearest-neighbor algorithm that merged closely related sequences to remove PCR and sequencing errors. To assign V, D and J gene segments, CDR3 sequences were aligned to IMGT reference sequences. For a sequence to be retained, a match of at least six nucleotides to both a V gene segment and a J gene segment was required. Rearrangements were classified as productive when the CDR3 lacked stop codons and remained in frame with V and J, and all other rearrangements were classified as non-productive. Following IMGT convention, CDR3 was defined as the stretch from the second conserved V-encoded cysteine to the conserved J-encoded phenylalanine. The earlier analysis of about 560 of the donors excluded any sequence lacking an unambiguous match to a single V gene segment. An earlier analysis of about 590 of the donors classified V segments as functional when productive rearrangements were above 56.7% and as segregating when the standard deviation between donors was above 5%. A statistical classification framework was built to diagnose cytomegalovirus status from the catalog of TCR beta chain sequences. V and J gene assignment, in a later analysis, came from comparing TCR nucleotide sequences with IMGT/GENE-DB human TR gene sequences. In a later analysis, CDR3 sequences and most-parsimonious VDJ recombination scenarios were assigned using the TCRdist pipeline. In a later analysis, each TCR beta chain was defined by its CDR3 amino acid sequence together with its V-gene family, and reads lacking a unique V-gene family were excluded. As a way to deal with suspected cross-contamination and a sequencing artifact, a later analysis dropped hundreds of nucleotide sequences that were highly shared and had low generation probability. For each public chain, a later analysis derived a clonal expansion index from normalized ranks of inferred template counts within each repertoire. A later analysis computed generation probabilities with a VDJ recombination model fitted to out-of-frame rearrangements, and checked the results against IGoR. Hypergeometric tests were used in a later analysis to score TCR-TCR, TCR-HLA and TCR-CMV co-occurrence, with a repertoire-size bias correction applied to the TCR pairs. A later analysis estimated false discovery rates by permuting HLA or CMV assignments 20 times. A later analysis grouped co-occurring TCRs with DBSCAN, adding TCRdist sequence similarity when clustering within HLA-allele-positive subsets. Repertoires with fewer than 30,000 or more than 120,000 public chains, plus five repertoires with anomalous nucleotide sharing, were excluded from co-occurrence clustering. TCRdb took over this immuneACCESS table, retaining in-frame rearrangements with V and J assigned. Such tables are incomplete; in checked studies, under half of the missing clones stem from an unresolved V gene, and the remainder is unexplained. That table gives V, J and clone size, and the DNA gave D and trimming. The table for this sample lists roughly 220,000 clones. Together, the top ten hold around 1.1% of the sample.

About this clone itself: The antigen it binds to is not known.

CDR1 and CDR2 are read off the germline V gene as MDHEN and SYDVKM. Trimming takes 4 bases off V and 0 bases off J; junction bases not matched to a gene: 13. The CDR3 has 18 amino acids, counting the end cysteine and phenylalanine. Left in the record is the CDR3 DNA by itself, 54 bases read in frame from the first base. This sequence originates from a girl aged 2 to 9 in good health and CMV-seropositive. This receptor chain uses TRBV28 and TRBJ2-3; 7 central bases correspond to TRBD2. The sequenced sample consisted of PBMCs. DNA sequence: TGTGCCAGCAGTTCGGGGACTATTGGGATTCCTAGCACAGATACGCAGTATTTT. This yields the protein CASSSGTIGIPSTDTQYF. Reference TRBV28 and TRBJ2-3 proteins supply the regions before and after the CDR3; the full variable domain is: DVKVTQSSRYLVKRTGEKVFLECVQDMDHENMFWYRQDPGLGLRLIYFSYDVKMKEKGDIPEGYSVSREKKERFSLILESASTNQTSMYLCASSSGTIGIPSTDTQYFGPGTRLTVL.